This TCR beta chain was sequenced for a study of T cell responses to AZD1222 COVID-19 vaccine. Whole-study findings and limits: Dominant at 160-218 and 743-854, vaccine-associated CD4 TCRs also spanned spike. Repertoire collection took place solely once the T cell response had peaked.

Libraries were prepared by immunoSEQ multiplex PCR; TCRdb keeps only in-frame clonotypes and omits some of them. The sample consists of around 130,000 clones, 80% to 95% of them appearing once. Concerning this clone: Its antigen is currently unknown.

This CDR3 spans 16 amino acids. Deletions cut 0 bases from V and 0 bases from J, with 10 bases between. In germline, CDR1 is SGDLS, CDR2 YYNGEE. The chain carries TRBV9 and TRBJ1-3; the D is unclear. This sequence was found in an adult in good health. Sequences were derived from peripheral blood, sampled on day 0 of AZD1222 vaccination. This CDR3 is CASSVVGSFSGNTIYF. The CDR3, as DNA: TGTGCCAGCAGCGTAGTTGGCTCTTTCTCTGGAAACACCATATATTTT. The complete variable domain, with remaining parts taken from reference TRBV9 and TRBJ1-3, reads DSGVTQTPKHLITATGQRVTLRCSPRSGDLSVYWYQQSLDQGLQFLIQYYNGEERAKGNILERFSAQQFPDLHSELNLSSLELGDSALYFCASSVVGSFSGNTIYFGEGSWLTVV.